What follows are 14 T cell receptor beta chains derived from one specimen sequenced in a study of technical replicates of blood from a few donors. Method: immunoSEQ multiplex PCR; TCRdb's copy keeps in-frame clones and lacks some. The sample consists of more than 80,000 clones, roughly 94% of them appearing once. Specimen: T cells isolated from PBMCs. The receptor set was obtained from a human donor in good health.

The chain links TRBV7-6 to TRBJ1-3; the D is unclear. The CDR3 is 13 residues long. The ends were cut back, 0 bases at V and 7 bases at J, with 7 bases in the middle. CDR1 is SGHVS, CDR2 FNYEAQ, per germline. CDR3 region: CASSLALENTIYF. DNA of the CDR3: TGTGCCAGCAGCTTAGCCCTTGAGAACACCATATATTTT.

V gene TRBV27 combines with J gene TRBJ2-1, with TRBD1 matching over 11 bases. Germline loops: CDR1 MNHEY, CDR2 SMNVEV (reference sequence). V lost 4 bases and J lost 6; bases outside the gene matches: 5. The CDR3 spans 15 residues. The CDR3 is CASSYLGQGGNEQFF. DNA of the CDR3: TGTGCCAGCAGTTATTTGGGACAGGGGGGCAATGAGCAGTTCTTC.

The chain carries TRBV7-9 and TRBJ2-1, with 10 bases identical to TRBD2. There are 16 residues in the CDR3. The germline CDR1 and CDR2 sequences are SEHNR and FQNEAQ (reference sequence). The junction had 8 bases not matched to a gene; V was cut back by 1 base and J by 8 bases. CDR3 nucleotides: TGTGCCAGCAGCTTAGGGAGGGAGCGGGAGGGCGATGAGCAGTTCTTC. Translated, it gives CASSLGREREGDEQFF.

The CDR3 DNA sequence: TGTGCCAGCAGCTTTAGCGGGAGTTCTGGTGAGCAGTTCTTC. Translating gives CASSFSGSSGEQFF. This chain connects TRBV25-1 to TRBJ2-1; 9 bases line up with TRBD2. Germline V gene lookup returns CDR1 MGHDK and CDR2 SYGVNS. V lost 6 bases, J lost 9 bases, and 9 bases stayed unmatched. This CDR3 comprises 14 residues. The full variable domain, with the rest looked up from reference TRBV25-1 and TRBJ2-1, is EADIYQTPRYLVIGTGKKITLECSQTMGHDKMYWYQQDPGMELHLIHYSYGVNSTEKGDLSSESTVSRIRTEHFPLTLESARPSHTSQYLCASSFSGSSGEQFFGPGTRLTVL.

The rearrangement uses TRBV5-1 and TRBJ1-1; the D is unclear. Germline assignment: CDR1 SGHRS and CDR2 YFSETQ. CDR3 length: 15 amino acids. V gave up 0 bases and J gave up 0 bases, with 9 bases separating them. The CDR3 sequence: CASSLASGLNTEAFF. The CDR3 bases are TGCGCCAGCAGCTTGGCCTCAGGATTGAACACTGAAGCTTTCTTT.

This rearrangement joins TRBV7-8 to TRBJ2-3, with no clear D. This CDR3 is 13 amino acids long. The germline gives CDR1 SGHVS, CDR2 FQNEAQ. V shed 5 bases and J shed 1 base, with 7 bases lying between them. CDR3 DNA: TGTGCCAGCAGCCGTTCCCGCACAGATACGCAGTATTTT. This encodes CASSRSRTDTQYF.

The gene calls are TRBV7-9 and TRBJ1-1; 7 bases are shared with TRBD1. The CDR3 consists of 15 residues. Trimming took 2 bases from V and 0 from J; bases not matched to a gene: 3. Germline CDR1 SEHNR, CDR2 FQNEAQ (reference sequence). CDR3 sequence reads: CASSLQGQLNTEAFF. The CDR3 DNA reads TGTGCCAGCAGCTTACAGGGACAGTTGAACACTGAAGCTTTCTTT.

This clone was seen a single time. In nucleotides, the CDR3 is TGTGCCTGGACAGGGGGCGCCAATGAGCAGTTCTTC. Translating it yields CAWTGGANEQFF. The V and J genes are TRBV30 and TRBJ2-1, with 8 nucleotides matching TRBD1. Unmatched junction bases numbered 2, after V lost 4 bases and J lost 6 bases. The length of the CDR3 is 12 residues. Germline V CDR1 and CDR2: GTSNPN, SVGIG (reference sequence).

The table lists this clone with a count of one. V gene TRBV19 combines with J gene TRBJ1-5; no definite D call. V lost 7 bases, J lost 5 bases, and 18 bases lay in between. CDR3 size: 15 residues. The germline V gene encodes CDR1 LNHDA and CDR2 SQIVND (reference sequence). CDR3 bases: TGTGCCAGTATAATGACTAGTACGCGGCATCAGCCCCAGCATTTT. Translation: CASIMTSTRHQPQHF.

This clone was detected once. The chain links TRBV19 to TRBJ1-5; a weak D match, TRBD1 (5 bases). Trimming cost V 4 bases and J 1 base, with 11 bases left between them. The CDR3 runs 15 residues. In germline, CDR1 is LNHDA, CDR2 SQIVND (reference sequence). The CDR3 loop reads CASSTLRQSNQPQHF. The CDR3 region has the DNA TGTGCCAGTAGTACCCTGAGACAGAGCAATCAGCCCCAGCATTTT.

V usage is TRBV6-5 and J usage is TRBJ2-7, with D maybe TRBD1 (6 bases). V was trimmed by 4 bases and J by 2 bases, leaving 12 bases between them. CDR3 length: 14 amino acids. CDR1 and CDR2 from the germline V gene are MNHEY and SVGAGI. As DNA, the CDR3 is TGTGCCAGCAGTTTCAGCGACAGGACCTACGAGCAGTACTTC. It codes for CASSFSDRTYEQYF.

The chain carries TRBV7-2 and TRBJ2-2; tentatively, D is TRBD1 (5 bases). The germline CDR1 and CDR2 sequences are SGHTA and FQGNSA. The ends were cut back, 5 bases at V and 4 bases at J, with 14 bases in the middle. The CDR3 extends over 15 amino acids. CDR3 DNA sequence: TGTGCCAGCAGCCGCTTCTCAAGGGGCACCGGGGAGCTGTTTTTT. It codes for CASSRFSRGTGELFF.

V usage is TRBV28 and J usage is TRBJ1-1; 7 bases agree with TRBD1. The germline V gene encodes CDR1 MDHEN and CDR2 SYDVKM. Trimming cost V 5 bases and J 4 bases; bases outside gene matches: 7. This CDR3 region has 14 residues. The CDR3 region has the DNA TGTGCCAGCAGTCCGAGACAGGGATCCACTGAAGCTTTCTTT. Its protein product is CASSPRQGSTEAFF. Combining the CDR3 with reference TRBV28 and TRBJ1-1 gives the whole variable domain DVKVTQSSRYLVKRTGEKVFLECVQDMDHENMFWYRQDPGLGLRLIYFSYDVKMKEKGDIPEGYSVSREKKERFSLILESASTNQTSMYLCASSPRQGSTEAFFGQGTRLTVV.

The chain uses TRBV7-2 and TRBJ2-3; 7 bases align to TRBD1. The CDR3 sequence is 15 residues long. V lost 3 bases, J lost 2 bases, and 5 bases stayed unmatched. Germline assignment: CDR1 SGHTA and CDR2 FQGNSA. CDR3 DNA sequence: TGTGCCAGCAGCTTCCAGGGGGTAACCACAGATACGCAGTATTTT. Protein sequence: CASSFQGVTTDTQYF. The full variable domain, its missing parts supplied by reference TRBV7-2 and TRBJ2-3, is GAGVSQSPSNKVTEKGKDVELRCDPISGHTALYWYRQSLGQGLEFLIYFQGNSAPDKSGLPSDRFSAERTGGSVSTLTIQRTQQEDSAVYLCASSFQGVTTDTQYFGPGTRLTVL.